Following are 31 T cell receptor beta chains from one sample sequenced in a study of blood T cells in healthy people across ages (dated by TCRdb to between 2015 and 2016). The method behind the library was 5' RACE. The listed sequencing device is Illumina HiSeq 2500. A second PCR of roughly 6 to 12 cycles was run with a J-beta primer mix and a sample-barcoded 5' primer. The public sequencing data were trimmed at Q25 with fastp and processed into clonotypes with MiXCR by TCRdb, which kept only in-frame beta chains. One record per CDR3 amino acid sequence lists the most common genes and DNA. The sample table holds roughly 860,000 distinct CDR3 sequences, of which roughly 60% were seen once. The top ten clonotypes cover about a quarter of the sample. The sequenced sample consisted of blood. These TCRs come from a young man in good health.

This clonotype came up a few times. The J gene is TRBJ2-5, the V gene TRBV6-5, with D possibly matching TRBD1 (6 bases). This CDR3 comprises 14 residues. The V gene lost 6 bases and the J gene lost 0 bases, with 11 bases spanning the gap. Germline V gene sequence: CDR1 MNHEY, CDR2 SVGAGI. CDR3 in DNA: TGTGCCAGCAGAAGGGGGACCAACCAAGAGACCCAGTACTTC. Translated: CASRRGTNQETQYF.

The chain recombines TRBV7-2 with TRBJ2-3, with TRBD2 matching 9 bases. Germline-derived CDR1 and CDR2 are SGHTA and FQGNSA. Trimming removed 3 bases from V and 3 bases from J; junction bases left unmatched: 7. CDR3 length: 16 amino acids. CDR3 nucleotides: TGTGCCAGCAGCTTTTCGCGGGGGGGGCCGACAGATACGCAGTATTTT. The encoded protein is CASSFSRGGPTDTQYF.

The J gene is TRBJ1-1, the V gene TRBV5-1, with 7 bases lining up with TRBD1. Trimming took 4 bases from V and 3 from J; bases not matched to a gene: 12. CDR3 length: 16 residues. CDR1 and CDR2 (germline): SGHRS, YFSETQ. The DNA of the CDR3 is TGCGCCAGCAGCCCTAACCGACAGGGTAGGGACACTGAAGCTTTCTTT. Protein: CASSPNRQGRDTEAFF.

The rearrangement uses TRBV20-1 and TRBJ2-1; 14 bases align to TRBD2. Germline trimming cut 5 bases from V and 7 bases from J; bases unmatched to any gene: 10. This CDR3 has 16 residues. The germline CDR1 and CDR2 sequences are DFQATT and SNEGSKA (reference sequence). The CDR3 sequence is CSASGLAGAPLNEQFF. CDR3 sequence (DNA): TGCAGTGCTTCGGGACTAGCGGGGGCCCCCCTGAATGAGCAGTTCTTC.

The chain is built from TRBV7-9 and TRBJ2-7; TRBD1 matches 9 bases. The V gene's germline CDR1 is SEHNR and CDR2 FQNEAQ (reference sequence). The CDR3 spans 13 residues. Trimming removed 9 bases from V and 6 bases from J; junction bases left unmatched: 9. CDR3 in amino acids: CASYGTGLLEQYF. CDR3 nucleotide sequence: TGTGCCAGTTACGGGACAGGGCTCCTCGAGCAGTACTTC. Full variable domain (rest looked up from reference TRBV7-9 and TRBJ2-7): DTGVSQNPRHKITKRGQNVTFRCDPISEHNRLYWYRQTLGQGPEFLTYFQNEAQLEKSRLLSDRFSAERPKGSFSTLEIQRTEQGDSAMYLCASYGTGLLEQYFGPGTRLTVT.

This chain links TRBV4-3 with TRBJ2-3; 8 positions match TRBD2. The trim removed 0 bases at V and 5 bases at J, leaving 4 bases unmatched. Germline V gene data show CDR1 as LGHNA and CDR2 as YSLEER. The length of the CDR3 is 15 residues. CDR3: CASSQDYAGGDTQYF. Written as DNA, the CDR3 is TGCGCCAGCAGCCAAGATTATGCGGGGGGAGATACGCAGTATTTT.

V usage is TRBV6-1 and J usage is TRBJ1-1; D remains ambiguous. The CDR3 has 12 residues. V lost 3 bases, J lost 1 base, and 3 bases lay in between. Per germline, CDR1 MNHNS and CDR2 SASEGT. CDR3 nucleotide sequence: TGTGCCAGCAGTGAGCGGAACACTGAAGCTTTCTTT. Protein sequence: CASSERNTEAFF.

This chain links TRBV7-3 with TRBJ1-6, with 8 bases identical to TRBD1. The ends lost 4 bases at V and 8 bases at J; junction bases unmatched: 1. Germline loops: CDR1 SGHTA, CDR2 FQGTGA. The CDR3 consists of 13 residues. Here the CDR3 reads CASSSGQDSPLHF. CDR3 in DNA: TGTGCCAGCAGCTCGGGACAGGATTCACCCCTCCACTTT. The complete variable domain, with remaining parts taken from reference TRBV7-3 and TRBJ1-6, reads GAGVSQTPSNKVTEKGKYVELRCDPISGHTALYWYRQSLGQGPEFLIYFQGTGAADDSGLPNDRFFAVRPEGSVSTLKIQRTERGDSAVYLCASSSGQDSPLHFGNGTRLTVT.

This rearrangement joins TRBV7-2 to TRBJ2-3; maybe TRBD1 (6 bases). Germline V lookup: CDR1 SGHTA, CDR2 FQGNSA. The CDR3 runs 14 residues. Trimming removed 5 bases from V and 3 bases from J, with 12 bases in between. As DNA, the CDR3 is TGTGCCAGCAGCGACAGGCGAGGAACAGATACGCAGTATTTT. Protein: CASSDRRGTDTQYF.

This clonotype came up a few times. The chain links TRBV7-9 to TRBJ1-1; a possible D gene is TRBD1 (6 bases). Trimming pared 0 bases from V and 1 base from J, leaving 9 bases between. CDR1 SEHNR and CDR2 FQNEAQ come from the germline V gene (reference sequence). The length of the CDR3 is 15 residues. The CDR3 sequence is CASSLAQGWNTEAFF. CDR3 bases: TGTGCCAGCAGCTTAGCTCAGGGGTGGAACACTGAAGCTTTCTTT.

The J gene is TRBJ2-3, the V gene TRBV6-6; D gene uncertain. Between the trimmed V and J ends, which lost 0 bases and 5 bases, there was a span of 12 bases. The CDR3 contains 15 residues. Germline CDR1 reads MNHNY; CDR2 reads SVGAGI (reference sequence). The CDR3 DNA follows: TGTGCCAGCAGTTACTCGGGCCTGGGCGGAGATACGCAGTATTTT. Its protein product is CASSYSGLGGDTQYF.

The J gene is TRBJ2-7, the V gene TRBV20-1; D gene uncertain. CDR1 and CDR2 (germline): DFQATT, SNEGSKA (reference sequence). The CDR3 is 11 residues long. Trimming took off 7 bases at V and 4 bases at J, with 11 bases between the two ends. The CDR3 loop is CSVGVGYEQYF. The CDR3 coding sequence is TGCAGTGTTGGCGTGGGGTACGAGCAGTACTTC.

J is TRBJ2-6 and V is TRBV29-1, with 10 bases lining up with TRBD1. The CDR3 runs 15 residues. V lost 6 bases to trimming and J lost 3 bases; unmatched junction nucleotides: 5. Germline assignment: CDR1 SQVTM and CDR2 ANQGSEA. Here the CDR3 reads CSVGQGRFGANVLTF. CDR3 coding DNA: TGCAGCGTGGGACAGGGGCGTTTTGGGGCCAACGTCCTGACTTTC. The full variable domain, rest sourced from reference TRBV29-1 and TRBJ2-6, is SAVISQKPSRDICQRGTSLTIQCQVDSQVTMMFWYRQQPGQSLTLIATANQGSEATYESGFVIDKFPISRPNLTFSTLTVSNMSPEDSSIYLCSVGQGRFGANVLTFGAGSRLTVL.

The rearrangement links TRBV4-3 to TRBJ1-6; D is unclear. This CDR3 is built from 18 residues. Germline CDR1 is LGHNA and CDR2 is YSLEER. V lost 0 bases, J lost 0 bases, and 12 bases lay in between. CDR3 residues: CASSQELLGISYNSPLHF. CDR3 nucleotide sequence: TGCGCCAGCAGCCAAGAGTTATTGGGGATCTCCTATAATTCACCCCTCCACTTT.

This clonotype was seen more than once but under ten times. This chain joins TRBV29-1 and TRBJ2-5; no firm D call. Trimming shortened V by 6 bases and J by 5 bases, and 10 bases separated the two germline ends. The CDR3 has 11 residues. In germline, CDR1 is SQVTM, CDR2 ANQGSEA. The CDR3 reads CSVRLMETQYF. The CDR3, as DNA: TGCAGCGTGCGGCTGATGGAGACCCAGTACTTC.

The V and J genes are TRBV27 and TRBJ2-5, with D perhaps matching TRBD2 (7 bases). V shed 6 bases and J shed 11 bases, with 16 bases lying between them. Germline CDR1 reads MNHEY; CDR2 reads SMNVEV (reference sequence). CDR3 size: 12 residues. In DNA form, the CDR3 reads TGTGCCAGCAGCCCCCTGAGGGGGGGGCAGTACTTC. Its translation: CASSPLRGGQYF.

The chain recombines TRBV6-6 with TRBJ2-7, with 8 bases that match TRBD2. The ends lost 2 bases at V and 3 bases at J; junction bases unmatched: 9. The CDR3 length is 16 residues. Looked up from germline, CDR1 is MNHNY and CDR2 is SVGAGI (reference sequence). The CDR3 region has the DNA TGTGCCAGCAGTTACCCCCGTGGTAGCGGGGACTACGAGCAGTACTTC. Amino acids: CASSYPRGSGDYEQYF.

V gene TRBV7-6 combines with J gene TRBJ2-3; maybe TRBD2 (5 bases). The CDR3 consists of 14 residues. Germline V lookup: CDR1 SGHVS, CDR2 FNYEAQ. The V end was cut by 6 bases, the J end by 4 bases, with 14 bases between. DNA for the CDR3: TGTGCCAGCAGTTTCTACCGGGGATCAGATACGCAGTATTTT. It codes for CASSFYRGSDTQYF.

In its sample, this clonotype was seen a few times. V usage is TRBV29-1 and J usage is TRBJ2-1; TRBD2 agrees at 9 bases. V gave up 3 bases and J gave up 4 bases; unmatched junction bases: 4. Germline values: CDR1 SQVTM, CDR2 ANQGSEA. CDR3 size: 14 residues. The CDR3 spells CSVDPSGVYNEQFF. CDR3 DNA sequence: TGCAGCGTTGACCCTAGCGGGGTTTACAATGAGCAGTTCTTC.

This clonotype was observed a single time. The CDR3 region is CASSLGGRVTEAFF. The CDR3 nucleotides read TGTGCCAGCAGCTTAGGGGGTAGGGTCACTGAAGCTTTCTTT. The rearrangement links TRBV7-8 to TRBJ1-1; D is unresolved. V lost 1 base, J lost 4 bases, and 10 bases lay in between. CDR3 length: 14 amino acids. Per germline, CDR1 SGHVS and CDR2 FQNEAQ.

This chain joins TRBV3-1 and TRBJ2-5, with 15 nucleotides matching TRBD2. The germline gives CDR1 LGHDT, CDR2 YNNKEL (reference sequence). The V and J ends lost 4 bases and 4 bases, in that order; junction bases with no gene match: 4. The CDR3 spans 16 residues. CDR3 loop: CASSPWTSGGGETQYF. The CDR3 DNA reads as TGTGCCAGCAGCCCTTGGACTAGCGGGGGGGGAGAGACCCAGTACTTC.

In DNA form, the CDR3 reads TGTGCCAGCCAAACGGGGTCACAGCCCACAGATACGCAGTATTTT. It translates to CASQTGSQPTDTQYF. This chain uses TRBV6-1 with TRBJ2-3; D might be TRBD2 (5 bases). V was clipped by 8 bases and J by 2 bases, with 17 bases between them. This CDR3 has 15 residues. The V gene's germline CDR1 is MNHNS and CDR2 SASEGT.

This clonotype has just a few counts. This rearrangement joins TRBV3-1 to TRBJ2-7; D possibly corresponds to TRBD2 (6 bases). The germline V and J ends were trimmed by 1 base and 5 bases, with 12 bases remaining between them. CDR3 size: 14 residues. Germline lookup yields CDR1 LGHDT and CDR2 YNNKEL (reference sequence). The CDR3 DNA reads TGTGCCAGCAGCCAAGGAAGGAGGGCCCACGAGCAGTACTTC. Residues: CASSQGRRAHEQYF.

The J gene is TRBJ2-7, the V gene TRBV12-5; D may match TRBD1 or TRBD2 (5 bases each). With the DNA end fitting TRBJ2-5 better, the J assignment may be wrong. CDR3 length: 11 residues. Germline values: CDR1 LGHNT, CDR2 FRNRAP. In DNA, the CDR3 is TGTGCTAGTGGCGAGGGGGAGACCCAGTACTTC. Residues: CASGEGETQYF.

The rearrangement joins TRBV11-2 to TRBJ1-5, with TRBD1 matching over 8 bases. The junction had 4 bases not matched to a gene; V was cut back by 1 base and J by 5 bases. Germline V gene sequence: CDR1 SGHAT, CDR2 FQNNGV. The CDR3 totals 15 residues. CDR3 sequence reads: CASSLGGQDHQPQHF. In DNA form, the CDR3 reads TGTGCCAGCAGCTTAGGGGGACAGGACCATCAGCCCCAGCATTTT. The full variable domain, its missing parts supplied by reference TRBV11-2 and TRBJ1-5, is EAGVAQSPRYKIIEKRQSVAFWCNPISGHATLYWYQQILGQGPKLLIQFQNNGVVDDSQLPKDRFSAERLKGVDSTLKIQPAKLEDSAVYLCASSLGGQDHQPQHFGDGTRLSIL.

The chain combines TRBV29-1 with TRBJ2-3; tentatively, D is TRBD1 or TRBD2 (5 bases each). Germline V gene sequence: CDR1 SQVTM, CDR2 ANQGSEA. Trimming took 7 bases from V and 4 from J, leaving 12 bases between them. This CDR3 spans 12 amino acids. CDR3 DNA: TGCAGCGCCGAACGAGGGGCAGATACGCAGTATTTT. Translated, it gives CSAERGADTQYF.

The rearrangement links TRBV12-3 or TRBV12-4 to TRBJ2-7; tentative D call: TRBD1 (6 bases). This CDR3 region has 15 residues. V was trimmed by 5 bases and J by 4 bases, leaving 18 bases between them. CDR3 region: CASSPWGQSDYEQYF. The CDR3 DNA sequence: TGTGCCAGCAGTCCCTGGGGGCAGTCAGATTACGAGCAGTACTTC.

The count of this clonotype is one. J is TRBJ1-2 and V is TRBV28; D not certain. In germline, CDR1 is MDHEN, CDR2 SYDVKM. The CDR3 length is 14 residues. The V and J ends lost 5 bases and 4 bases respectively, with 14 bases between them. The CDR3 coding sequence is TGTGCCAGCAGTGCAGACCGACGGGCCTATGGCTACACCTTC. This translates into CASSADRRAYGYTF.

This clonotype was seen a handful of times. The genes are TRBV4-2 and TRBJ2-3; the D is unclear. This CDR3 is 13 amino acids long. Trimming pared 0 bases from V and 7 bases from J, leaving 8 bases between. Germline V CDR1 and CDR2: LGHNA, YNFKEQ. CDR3 bases: TGTGCCAGCAGCCAAGAGGGGTCAAATACGCAGTATTTT. Translation gives CASSQEGSNTQYF.

The chain employs TRBV27 and TRBJ2-5, with 10 bases identical to TRBD1. This CDR3 region has 16 residues. J gave up 5 bases and V 2 bases, and 8 bases lay outside the gene matches. CDR1 MNHEY and CDR2 SMNVEV come from the germline V gene (reference sequence). In DNA form, the CDR3 reads TGTGCCAGCAGTTTACCTGGGACAGGGGAGGGCGAGACCCAGTACTTC. It yields the protein CASSLPGTGEGETQYF.

This chain connects TRBV4-3 to TRBJ1-2; 8 nucleotides align to TRBD1. The CDR3 spans 15 residues. Germline lookup yields CDR1 LGHNA and CDR2 YSLEER. The J segment lost 4 bases and the V segment lost 8 bases, leaving 12 bases of the junction unmatched. CDR3 sequence: CASGISDRESYGYTF. The CDR3 DNA follows: TGCGCCAGCGGAATCTCGGACAGGGAATCCTATGGCTACACCTTC.